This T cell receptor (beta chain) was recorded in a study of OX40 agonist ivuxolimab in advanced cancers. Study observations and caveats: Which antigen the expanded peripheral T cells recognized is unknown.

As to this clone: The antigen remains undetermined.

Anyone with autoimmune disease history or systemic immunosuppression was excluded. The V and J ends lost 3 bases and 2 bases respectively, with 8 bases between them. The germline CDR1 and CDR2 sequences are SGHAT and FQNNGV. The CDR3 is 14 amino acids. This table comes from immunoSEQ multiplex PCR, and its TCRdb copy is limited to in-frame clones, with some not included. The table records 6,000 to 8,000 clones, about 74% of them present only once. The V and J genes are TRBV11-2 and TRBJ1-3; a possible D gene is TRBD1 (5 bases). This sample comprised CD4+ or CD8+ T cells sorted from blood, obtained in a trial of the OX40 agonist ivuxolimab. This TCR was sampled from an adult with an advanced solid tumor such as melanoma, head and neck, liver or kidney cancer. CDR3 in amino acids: CASSFAGPGNTIYF. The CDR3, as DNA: TGTGCCAGCAGCTTCGCAGGGCCTGGAAACACCATATATTTT.